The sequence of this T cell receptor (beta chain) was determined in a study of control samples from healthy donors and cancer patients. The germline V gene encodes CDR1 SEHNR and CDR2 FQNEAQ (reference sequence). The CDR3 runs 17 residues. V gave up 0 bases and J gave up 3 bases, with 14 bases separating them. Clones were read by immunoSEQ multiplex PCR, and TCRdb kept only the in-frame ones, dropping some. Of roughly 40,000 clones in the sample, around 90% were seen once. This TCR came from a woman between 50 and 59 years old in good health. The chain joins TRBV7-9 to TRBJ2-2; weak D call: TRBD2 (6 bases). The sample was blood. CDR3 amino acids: CASSLAVGWRDTGELFF. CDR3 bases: TGTGCCAGCAGCTTAGCGGTAGGGTGGAGGGACACCGGGGAGCTGTTTTTT.